A selection of T cell receptor beta chains follows, all from one sample in a study of OX40 agonist ivuxolimab in advanced cancers. Profiling relied on immunoSEQ multiplex PCR, and the TCRdb table lists in-frame clones only, not all of them. This table holds around 43,000 clones, roughly 86% found once. The sample in question was CD4+ or CD8+ T cells sorted from blood, obtained in a trial of the OX40 agonist ivuxolimab. These receptors all stem from an adult with an advanced solid tumor such as melanoma, head and neck, liver or kidney cancer. Each CDR3 is given with its conserved first and last residue. Each record gives: clone size, J gene, V gene, CDR3 protein. Expanded clones are given a class, and other clones once, few, many or no size at all.

- TRBJ1-3 TRBV29-1 CSAWGELSGNTIYF
- TRBJ2-2 TRBV14 CASSLTGVSDTGELFF
- TRBJ2-7 TRBV4-2 CASSQDLWGITYEQYF
- TRBJ2-1 TRBV27 CASRLSGGSAYNEQFF
- TRBJ2-3 TRBV4-1 CASSPQWGSTDTQYF
- TRBJ2-7 TRBV7-8 CASSLVWDEQYF
- TRBJ1-2 TRBV5-1 CASSLRGFGYTF
- TRBJ1-1 TRBV5-6 CASSATGTVNTEAFF
- TRBJ2-7 TRBV9 CASSAGTGEQYF
once TRBJ2-2 TRBV9 CASRSSGANTGELFF
- TRBJ2-3 TRBV11-2 CASSLDLASGETTDTQYF
once TRBJ1-2 TRBV4-2 CASSQEAGGFYGYTF
- TRBJ2-1 TRBV28 CASDFGGNEQFF
- TRBJ2-7 TRBV13 CASSLGQWGDSYEQYF
- TRBJ2-1 TRBV6-1 CASSEDAGTRERQFF
- TRBJ2-7 TRBV6-5 CASSLDRGRYEQYF
- TRBJ2-5 TRBV5-6 CASRATSGGMYQETQYF
- TRBJ1-4 TRBV4-1 CASSQEWGDEKLFF
- TRBJ2-7 TRBV4-1 CASSRSQGTGLKEQYF
- TRBJ1-5 TRBV6-5 CASSYHGSNQPQHF